Shown below are 14 T cell receptor beta chains from a single sample sequenced in a study of cytomegalovirus exposure and HLA in healthy donors. With 60 Vbeta and 13 Jbeta primers, the PCR was carried out. Using immunoSEQ multiplex PCR, the repertoire was profiled, and TCRdb retains in-frame clones only, with some absent. The sample yields 65,000 to 85,000 clones, 86% seen once. Input material: PBMCs. The source of these receptors is a woman under 40 in good health and CMV-seronegative.

CDR3 DNA sequence: TGTGCCAGCAGCTTAGGGCAGGGGGCGGCTGAAGCTTTCTTT. This encodes CASSLGQGAAEAFF. The V gene is TRBV5-8, the J gene TRBJ1-1; TRBD1 matches at 8 bases. Germline CDR1 and CDR2: SGHTS and YDEGEE. J lost 6 bases, V lost 2 bases, and 6 bases had no gene match. This CDR3 has 14 amino acids.

This clone was seen once. This chain links TRBV19 with TRBJ2-5; 9 bases match TRBD1. V lost 1 base, J lost 4 bases, and 7 bases stayed unmatched. CDR3 length equals 16 residues. The V gene's germline CDR1 is LNHDA and CDR2 SQIVND (reference sequence). The CDR3 region has the DNA TGTGCCAGTAGTATAGGGACAGGGGATGTTGGAGAGACCCAGTACTTC. It yields the protein CASSIGTGDVGETQYF.

The chain has TRBV5-4 and TRBJ2-5, with 14 positions matching TRBD2. The J call may not be correct, given that the DNA end is closer to TRBJ2-7. Germline lookup yields CDR1 SGHNT and CDR2 YYREEE (reference sequence). The CDR3 is made up of 14 amino acids. The CDR3 here is CASSWGLAGDEQYF. CDR3 nucleotides: TGTGCCAGCAGCTGGGGACTAGCGGGGGACGAGCAGTACTTC.

The CDR3 DNA is TGTGCCAGCAGTTCGGGACAGACTTACACTGAAGCTTTCTTT. Translating it yields CASSSGQTYTEAFF. V is TRBV27 and J is TRBJ1-1; 7 nucleotides agree with TRBD1. Germline V lookup: CDR1 MNHEY, CDR2 SMNVEV (reference sequence). V lost 4 bases to trimming and J lost 3 bases; unmatched junction nucleotides: 5. The CDR3 runs 14 residues.

The chain links TRBV2 to TRBJ1-1, with TRBD1 as a possible D gene (5 bases). There are 13 residues in the CDR3. The V end lost 4 bases, the J end lost 3 bases, and 9 bases lay between the germline ends. CDR1 and CDR2 from the germline V gene are SNHLY and FYNNEI. The chain's CDR3 is CASSVQGYTEAFF. In DNA, the CDR3 is TGTGCCAGCAGTGTTCAGGGATACACTGAAGCTTTCTTT.

The chain uses TRBV10-3 and TRBJ2-3; D is ambiguous. The CDR3 runs to 18 residues. Germline assignment: CDR1 ENHRY and CDR2 SYGVKD. V lost 6 bases to trimming and J lost 2 bases, with 24 bases between them. The CDR3 DNA is TGTGCCATCAGCAGTGCAGACATTCCACTTCTCCCCACAGATACGCAGTATTTT. As protein: CAISSADIPLLPTDTQYF.

This chain connects TRBV7-9 to TRBJ1-2, with a possible D match to TRBD1 (6 bases). The germline gives CDR1 SEHNR, CDR2 FQNEAQ (reference sequence). V lost 3 bases and J lost 8, with 19 bases in between. The CDR3 extends over 15 amino acids. This CDR3 reads CASSFPRGDGEGYTF. CDR3 nucleotide sequence: TGTGCCAGCAGCTTCCCCAGGGGAGACGGGGAAGGCTACACCTTC.

J is TRBJ1-3 and V is TRBV5-6, with a weak D call TRBD1 (5 bases). This CDR3 comprises 14 residues. Between the trimmed V and J ends, which lost 5 bases and 3 bases, there was a span of 12 bases. Germline V gene data show CDR1 as SGHDT and CDR2 as YYEEEE. The CDR3 DNA follows: TGTGCCAGCAGTCCCGTTCAGGGTGGAAACACCATATATTTT. This encodes CASSPVQGGNTIYF.

The gene calls are TRBV7-6 and TRBJ1-4, with 9 bases identical to TRBD1. V shed 1 base and J 7 bases; nucleotides not matched to a gene: 4. The V gene's germline CDR1 is SGHVS and CDR2 FNYEAQ. CDR3 size: 15 residues. CDR3 in DNA: TGTGCCAGCAGCTTAGGGACAGGGGCAACTGAAAAACTGTTTTTT. This codes for CASSLGTGATEKLFF.

The chain is built from TRBV28 and TRBJ2-7; D might be TRBD2 (5 bases). Trimming pared 5 bases from V and 3 bases from J, leaving 17 bases between. This CDR3 region has 15 residues. Germline CDR1 MDHEN, CDR2 SYDVKM. CDR3 sequence reads: CASSPPAETNYEQYF. CDR3 DNA sequence: TGTGCCAGCAGTCCCCCAGCGGAGACTAACTACGAGCAGTACTTC.

This clone came up a few times. The CDR3 reads CASSSNRGTEAFF. The DNA for the CDR3 is TGCGCCAGCAGTTCAAACAGGGGAACTGAAGCTTTCTTT. The chain employs TRBV10-1 and TRBJ1-1, with 7 bases identical to TRBD1. The CDR3 has 13 residues. J was trimmed by 5 bases and V by 5 bases; bases with no gene match: 5. In germline, CDR1 is WNHNN, CDR2 SYGVQD (reference sequence).

The J gene is TRBJ1-2, the V gene TRBV4-3, with D possibly matching TRBD1 (5 bases). CDR1 LGHNA and CDR2 YSLEER come from the germline V gene. The V and J ends lost 0 bases and 3 bases respectively, with 14 bases between them. The CDR3 loop spans 16 amino acids. CDR3 coding DNA: TGCGCCAGCAGCCAAGAAACACCAGGGCGCCACTATGGCTACACCTTC. Residues: CASSQETPGRHYGYTF.

V and J are TRBV30 and TRBJ1-4; 8 bases map to TRBD1. The CDR3 sequence is 15 residues long. The V segment lost 8 bases and the J segment 0 bases; nucleotides outside the gene matches: 8. Germline V gene sequence: CDR1 GTSNPN, CDR2 SVGIG (reference sequence). In DNA form, the CDR3 reads TGTGCCGGGGCGGGACAGGTTGCAACTAATGAAAAACTGTTTTTT. It is translated as CAGAGQVATNEKLFF.

The V call is TRBV7-2, the J call TRBJ2-2; D ambiguous. The CDR3 loop spans 13 amino acids. Trimming took 2 bases from V and 6 from J, leaving 7 bases between them. The germline CDR1 and CDR2 sequences are SGHTA and FQGNSA. The CDR3 region is CASSLIPAGELFF. The CDR3 DNA is TGTGCCAGCAGCTTAATTCCCGCCGGGGAGCTGTTTTTT.